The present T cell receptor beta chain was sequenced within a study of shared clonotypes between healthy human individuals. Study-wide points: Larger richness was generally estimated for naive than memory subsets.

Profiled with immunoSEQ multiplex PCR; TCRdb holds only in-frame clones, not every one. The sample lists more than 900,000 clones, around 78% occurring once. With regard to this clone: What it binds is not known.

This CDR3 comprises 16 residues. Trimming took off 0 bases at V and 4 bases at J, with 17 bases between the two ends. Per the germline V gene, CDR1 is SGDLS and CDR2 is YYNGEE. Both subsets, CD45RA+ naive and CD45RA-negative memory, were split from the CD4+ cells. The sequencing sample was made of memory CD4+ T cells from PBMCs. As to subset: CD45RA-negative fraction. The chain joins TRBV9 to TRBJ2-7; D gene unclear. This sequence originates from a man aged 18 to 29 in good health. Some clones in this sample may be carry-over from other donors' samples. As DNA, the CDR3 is TGTGCCAGCAGCGTAGCACCCTCTATCCCCCCTTACGAGCAGTACTTC. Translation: CASSVAPSIPPYEQYF.